What follows are 5 T cell receptor beta chains derived from one specimen sequenced in a study of T cell responses to AZD1222 COVID-19 vaccine. The repertoire was sequenced with immunoSEQ multiplex PCR; TCRdb's copy has only in-frame clones and lacks some. In the table there are about 84,000 clones, about 85% of which are singletons. Sequenced material: peripheral blood, taken on day 0 of AZD1222 vaccination. These receptors were taken from an adult in good health.

A few counts support this clone. The rearrangement joins TRBV11-2 to TRBJ1-1, with a weak D call TRBD1 (5 bases). Per the germline V gene, CDR1 is SGHAT and CDR2 is FQNNGV. CDR3 size: 15 residues. Trimming removed 2 bases from V and 7 bases from J, with 17 bases in between. The CDR3 sequence: CASSLFRANPSEAFF. The CDR3 nucleotides are TGTGCCAGCAGCTTATTCAGGGCTAACCCAAGTGAAGCTTTCTTT.

V usage is TRBV3-1 (or the pseudogene TRBV3-2) and J usage is TRBJ2-5; tentatively, D is TRBD2 (5 bases). Germline V gene lookup returns CDR1 LGHDT and CDR2 YNNKEL (reference sequence). The CDR3 runs to 14 residues. V dropped 4 bases and J dropped 5 bases, with 14 bases sitting between them. CDR3 protein: CASSPLGSGETQYF. For the CDR3, the DNA is TGTGCCAGCAGCCCCTTGGGGAGTGGCGAGACCCAGTACTTC.

On this clone: The sample contains more than one DNA sequence encoding this CDR3. The V gene is TRBV9, the J gene TRBJ2-2; no firm D call. Germline CDR1 and CDR2: SGDLS and YYNGEE. The CDR3 contains 12 residues. The V and J ends lost 1 base and 2 bases respectively, with 0 bases between them. The CDR3 loop is CASSVNTGELFF. The CDR3 region has the DNA TGTGCCAGCAGCGTAAACACCGGGGAGCTGTTTTTT.

The chain combines TRBV6-6 with TRBJ1-3; a possible D gene is TRBD1 (6 bases). CDR1 is MNHNY, CDR2 SVGAGI, per germline (reference sequence). The length of the CDR3 is 16 residues. Between the trimmed V and J ends, which lost 6 bases and 0 bases, there was a span of 15 bases. In DNA, the CDR3 is TGTGCCAGCAGAACCGCCAGGACAGACTCTGGAAACACCATATATTTT. This translates into CASRTARTDSGNTIYF.

This chain joins TRBV3-1 (or the pseudogene TRBV3-2) and TRBJ2-7; D is uncertain. This CDR3 is built from 14 residues. Germline V gene data show CDR1 as LGHDT and CDR2 as YNNKEL (reference sequence). Trimming took off 0 bases at V and 5 bases at J, with 11 bases between the two ends. CDR3 in DNA: TGTGCCAGCAGCCAAGAAGCAGGCGTTCACGAGCAGTACTTC. Protein: CASSQEAGVHEQYF.